The 16 T cell receptor beta chains in this list originate from one sample, sequenced in a study of T cell changes during pregnancy in multiple sclerosis. Clones were read by immunoSEQ multiplex PCR, and TCRdb kept only the in-frame ones, dropping some. The sample shows 15,000 to 18,000 clones, around 83% of them seen only once. The sequenced sample was CD8+ T cells from peripheral blood mononuclear cells, obtained after pregnancy. The receptors were sampled from a female donor in good health, enrolled as a control in a pregnancy study.

The chain recombines TRBV7-6 with TRBJ2-7; D is perhaps TRBD1 (7 bases). Deletions cut 4 bases from V and 1 base from J, with 14 bases between. Germline CDR1 SGHVS, CDR2 FNYEAQ. The CDR3 has 15 amino acids. The CDR3 region has the DNA TGTGCCAGCAGCTCAGGGGGGTGGGGATCCTACGAGCAGTACTTC. Residues: CASSSGGWGSYEQYF.

In DNA form, the CDR3 reads TGTGCCAGCAGGATACACGTGAACACTGAAGCTTTCTTT. Protein sequence: CASRIHVNTEAFF. The chain has TRBV6-5 and TRBJ1-1; D ambiguous. This CDR3 comprises 13 residues. Trimming took 6 bases from V and 0 from J, leaving 8 bases between them. Germline V gene sequence: CDR1 MNHEY, CDR2 SVGAGI.

This rearrangement joins TRBV9 to TRBJ2-1; D is perhaps TRBD2 (6 bases). Germline CDR1 is SGDLS and CDR2 is YYNGEE. The CDR3 has 17 amino acids. Trimming removed 2 bases from V and 1 base from J, with 16 bases in between. CDR3 loop: CASSVTWGESSYNEQFF. CDR3 nucleotide sequence: TGTGCCAGCAGCGTCACCTGGGGGGAGTCTTCCTACAATGAGCAGTTCTTC.

The chain carries TRBV27 and TRBJ1-2; weak D call: TRBD1 (6 bases). The CDR3 length is 12 residues. Germline loops: CDR1 MNHEY, CDR2 SMNVEV (reference sequence). V lost 5 bases and J 7 bases, leaving 11 bases between the germline ends. Here the CDR3 reads CASSLRGGGYTF. The CDR3 nucleotides read TGTGCCAGCAGTCTTAGGGGGGGTGGCTACACCTTC.

As for this clone: The sample has other DNA sequences that encode this CDR3 too. The rearrangement links TRBV7-8 to TRBJ2-1; D is unresolved. Germline CDR1 SGHVS, CDR2 FQNEAQ. The CDR3 extends over 12 amino acids. Trimming shortened V by 3 bases and J by 7 bases, and 7 bases separated the two germline ends. CDR3 DNA: TGTGCCAGCAGCTTGAGAAGTAATGAGCAGTTCTTC. Translation: CASSLRSNEQFF.

This clone was seen only once. The chain recombines TRBV19 with TRBJ2-1; the match to TRBD2 covers 11 bases. V was clipped by 10 bases and J by 8 bases; unmatched bases: 13. The germline V gene encodes CDR1 LNHDA and CDR2 SQIVND (reference sequence). The CDR3 sequence is 15 residues long. CDR3 residues: CATSYGTSGSDEQFF. The CDR3, as DNA: TGTGCCACCTCATACGGGACTAGCGGATCCGATGAGCAGTTCTTC.

Here the CDR3 reads CASTPGVRTKETQYF. The CDR3 DNA reads TGTGCCAGCACCCCGGGGGTTAGGACAAAAGAGACCCAGTACTTC. The gene calls are TRBV25-1 and TRBJ2-5, with a tentative D call TRBD2 (6 bases). The V end was cut by 7 bases, the J end by 3 bases, with 18 bases between. From germline, CDR1 is MGHDK and CDR2 SYGVNS. The CDR3 is made up of 15 amino acids.

This clone has only one observation. V is TRBV11-2 and J is TRBJ2-7; 11 nucleotides align to TRBD2. The germline V gene encodes CDR1 SGHAT and CDR2 FQNNGV. CDR3 length: 16 residues. V shed 3 bases and J 3 bases; nucleotides not matched to a gene: 7. Written as DNA, the CDR3 is TGTGCCAGCAGCTTCCCGGGACTAGCGGCCAACTACGAGCAGTACTTC. Its protein is CASSFPGLAANYEQYF. Combining the CDR3 with reference TRBV11-2 and TRBJ2-7 gives the whole variable domain EAGVAQSPRYKIIEKRQSVAFWCNPISGHATLYWYQQILGQGPKLLIQFQNNGVVDDSQLPKDRFSAERLKGVDSTLKIQPAKLEDSAVYLCASSFPGLAANYEQYFGPGTRLTVT.

Judged by abundance, this clone is medium-sized (0.01 to 0.1%). The genes are TRBV2 and TRBJ2-7; 8 bases align to TRBD1. This CDR3 is 16 amino acids long. Per germline, CDR1 SNHLY and CDR2 FYNNEI. The junction had 9 bases not matched to a gene; V was cut back by 5 bases and J by 0 bases. Written as DNA, the CDR3 is TGTGCCAGCAGTAACCCGGGACAGGCCCGCTCCTACGAGCAGTACTTC. It is translated as CASSNPGQARSYEQYF.

The rearrangement joins TRBV27 to TRBJ2-7; 13 bases fit TRBD2. Losses at the gene ends were 6 bases for V and 4 bases for J; bases not matched to a gene: 6. From germline, CDR1 is MNHEY and CDR2 SMNVEV (reference sequence). This CDR3 spans 15 amino acids. This CDR3 reads CASSKGLAGVYEQYF. The CDR3 bases are TGTGCCAGCAGCAAAGGACTAGCGGGAGTATACGAGCAGTACTTC.

The rearrangement joins TRBV7-8 to TRBJ2-1, with 12 bases fitting TRBD2. V dropped 4 bases and J dropped 0; count of bases not matched to a gene: 4. Germline V gives CDR1 SGHVS, CDR2 FQNEAQ. The CDR3 totals 17 residues. The CDR3 protein is CASSSLLAGGSYNEQFF. The CDR3 nucleotides read TGTGCCAGCAGCTCCCTACTAGCGGGAGGCTCCTACAATGAGCAGTTCTTC.

V and J are TRBV7-9 and TRBJ2-2; TRBD2 matches 9 bases. Germline lookup yields CDR1 SEHNR and CDR2 FQNEAQ (reference sequence). J lost 0 bases, V lost 1 base, and 3 bases had no gene match. The CDR3 runs to 17 residues. The CDR3 region has the DNA TGTGCCAGCAGCTTAGGGCTAGCGGGGACGAACACCGGGGAGCTGTTTTTT. This codes for CASSLGLAGTNTGELFF. Full variable domain (rest looked up from reference TRBV7-9 and TRBJ2-2): DTGVSQNPRHKITKRGQNVTFRCDPISEHNRLYWYRQTLGQGPEFLTYFQNEAQLEKSRLLSDRFSAERPKGSFSTLEIQRTEQGDSAMYLCASSLGLAGTNTGELFFGEGSRLTVL.

The V call is TRBV28, the J call TRBJ2-3, with TRBD1 as a possible D gene (5 bases). The CDR3 loop spans 14 amino acids. Trimming removed 3 bases from V and 2 bases from J, with 9 bases in between. The V gene's germline CDR1 is MDHEN and CDR2 SYDVKM. The CDR3 protein is CASSLIGDTDTQYF. The CDR3 bases are TGTGCCAGCAGTTTGATAGGGGACACAGATACGCAGTATTTT.

The rearrangement links TRBV6-5 to TRBJ2-7, with 10 bases aligning to TRBD2. CDR3 length equals 15 residues. With 6 bases clipped from V and 2 bases from J, the junction kept 7 bases outside the gene matches. CDR1 and CDR2 from the germline V gene are MNHEY and SVGAGI. This CDR3 is CASSPLAGEPYEQYF. The CDR3 DNA sequence: TGTGCCAGCAGCCCTCTAGCGGGGGAGCCCTACGAGCAGTACTTC.

The rearrangement joins TRBV5-5 to TRBJ1-2; 11 bases line up with TRBD1. Germline CDR1 reads SGHKS; CDR2 reads YYEKEE (reference sequence). The ends lost 0 bases at V and 7 bases at J; junction bases unmatched: 11. The CDR3 length is 17 residues. CDR3 nucleotide sequence: TGTGCCAGCAGCTTGGAGTTCTTAGGACAGGGGGCTGGTGGCTACACCTTC. Its translation is CASSLEFLGQGAGGYTF.

This clone is deemed medium-sized. This chain connects TRBV15 to TRBJ2-6, with D tentatively TRBD1 (6 bases). Germline lookup yields CDR1 LNHNV and CDR2 YYDKDF (reference sequence). This CDR3 comprises 17 residues. V lost 3 bases, J lost 0 bases, and 12 bases lay in between. Here the CDR3 reads CATSRQPGASGANVLTF. CDR3 DNA: TGTGCCACCAGCAGGCAACCAGGGGCCTCTGGGGCCAACGTCCTGACTTTC.